This TCR beta chain stems from a study of radiotherapy plus CTLA-4 blockade in lung cancer. Study in general: Objective responses were recorded in 15% to 20% of patients, with disease control recorded in about 33%.

TCRdb's table, derived via immunoSEQ multiplex PCR, lists solely in-frame clones and lacks some. The sample gives about 70,000 clones, around 80% of which show up once; 8% to 10% is in the top ten. Concerning this clone: What it binds is unknown.

Notes on the study in general: Clones of tumor-derived TCRs expanded in blood after radiotherapy plus ipilimumab.

V trimming: 4 bases; J trimming: 8 bases; junction bases outside the gene matches: 5. This CDR3 is 14 amino acids long. Germline V CDR1 and CDR2: SGHRS, YFSETQ. The source is a human donor with non-small cell lung cancer who had a complete response to radiotherapy plus ipilimumab. The sample in question was peripheral blood, obtained from a patient treated with radiotherapy plus ipilimumab. The V call is TRBV5-1, the J call TRBJ1-6; 8 bases fit TRBD1. The CDR3 nucleotides are TGCGCCAGCAGCGTAGGGACAGGAGATTCACCCCTCCACTTT. This encodes CASSVGTGDSPLHF.